This T cell receptor (beta chain) was recorded in a study of blood T cells in healthy people across ages. Sample-barcoded 5' priming and a J-beta primer mix drove a second PCR of roughly 7 to 11 cycles. TCRdb reprocessed the 5' RACE reads via MiXCR and lists one record per CDR3 protein. The sample contains about 1.4 million distinct CDR3 sequences, around 55% of which appear only once. The CDR3 covers 18 residues. Germline values: CDR1 SGHDT, CDR2 YYEEEE. V shed 0 bases and J 5 bases; nucleotides not matched to a gene: 11. The chain carries TRBV5-6 and TRBJ2-1; 10 bases agree with TRBD2. This TCR derives from a man between 18 and 29 years old in good health. Sequencing was done on a sample of blood. The CDR3 region has the DNA TGTGCCAGCAGCTTGGCCAAGGCTAGCGGGAGTGATAACAATGAGCAGTTCTTC. It codes for CASSLAKASGSDNNEQFF. The full variable domain, with the rest looked up from reference TRBV5-6 and TRBJ2-1, is DAGVTQSPTHLIKTRGQQVTLRCSPKSGHDTVSWYQQALGQGPQFIFQYYEEEERQRGNFPDRFSGHQFPNYSSELNVNALLLGDSALYLCASSLAKASGSDNNEQFFGPGTRLTVL.